These 24 T cell receptor beta chains share one sample of origin, sequenced in a study of T cell responses to AZD1222 COVID-19 vaccine. Repertoires were generated with immunoSEQ multiplex PCR, while TCRdb's copy carries only in-frame clones and drops some. The sample gives around 130,000 clones, nearly 90% of which show up once; 5% to 6% is in the top ten. The input for sequencing was peripheral blood, taken 28 days after the second AZD1222 dose. These receptors were taken from an adult who received the AZD1222 COVID-19 vaccine.

V usage is TRBV7-2 and J usage is TRBJ2-3; TRBD2 aligns across 8 bases. Germline CDR1 reads SGHTA; CDR2 reads FQGNSA. Germline trimming cut 2 bases from V and 3 bases from J; bases unmatched to any gene: 10. The CDR3 contains 17 residues. CDR3 DNA sequence: TGTGCCAGCAGCTTAATCGCTCGCGGGGGGTGGACAGATACGCAGTATTTT. Translated: CASSLIARGGWTDTQYF.

The chain links TRBV5-5 to TRBJ1-5; 10 bases are shared with TRBD1. The CDR3 loop spans 15 amino acids. The V and J ends lost 4 bases and 6 bases, in that order; junction bases with no gene match: 7. From germline, CDR1 is SGHKS and CDR2 YYEKEE (reference sequence). The CDR3 region is CASSTGQGDSQPQHF. In DNA, the CDR3 is TGTGCCAGCAGCACTGGACAGGGGGACAGTCAGCCCCAGCATTTT.

This clone was picked up a small number of times. The chain recombines TRBV19 with TRBJ2-1; D gene unclear. The V gene's germline CDR1 is LNHDA and CDR2 SQIVND (reference sequence). This CDR3 spans 13 amino acids. V lost 3 bases to trimming and J lost 8 bases, with 11 bases between them. The CDR3 nucleotides are TGTGCCAGTAGTATTCAGATTTCCGATGAGCAGTTCTTC. This codes for CASSIQISDEQFF.

The genes are TRBV5-1 and TRBJ2-5; no reliable D call. The CDR3 consists of 13 residues. V lost 1 base and J lost 1, with 5 bases in between. The V gene's germline CDR1 is SGHRS and CDR2 YFSETQ. CDR3 nucleotides: TGCGCCAGCAGCTTGCATAGCCAAGAGACCCAGTACTTC. This sequence encodes CASSLHSQETQYF. Based on the CDR3 plus reference TRBV5-1 and TRBJ2-5, the full variable domain is KAGVTQTPRYLIKTRGQQVTLSCSPISGHRSVSWYQQTPGQGLQFLFEYFSETQRNKGNFPGRFSGRQFSNSRSEMNVSTLELGDSALYLCASSLHSQETQYFGPGTRLLVL.

This clone appeared a single time. This chain uses TRBV19 with TRBJ1-5; 9 nucleotides agree with TRBD1. Germline V gives CDR1 LNHDA, CDR2 SQIVND (reference sequence). CDR3 length: 16 residues. J was trimmed by 2 bases and V by 5 bases; bases with no gene match: 7. The CDR3 loop is CASSLTGGLGNQPQHF. Written as DNA, the CDR3 is TGTGCCAGTAGTCTCACAGGGGGCTTGGGCAATCAGCCCCAGCATTTT.

The CDR3 loop reads CASSLMVSSYNEQFF. CDR3 nucleotide sequence: TGTGCCAGCAGCCTAATGGTTAGCTCCTACAATGAGCAGTTCTTC. V and J are TRBV7-2 and TRBJ2-1; D not resolved. Trimming removed 5 bases from V and 0 bases from J, with 11 bases in between. From germline, CDR1 is SGHTA and CDR2 FQGNSA. The CDR3 loop spans 15 amino acids.

This chain joins TRBV6-5 and TRBJ2-7, with TRBD1 matching 7 bases. The CDR3 spans 13 residues. V was pared by 6 bases and J by 6 bases, with 8 bases of the junction left unmatched. Per germline, CDR1 MNHEY and CDR2 SVGAGI. Written as DNA, the CDR3 is TGTGCCAGCAGGCCCACTACAGGGGTCGAGCAGTACTTC. It encodes CASRPTTGVEQYF.

V and J are TRBV7-2 and TRBJ1-1; D is undetermined. The germline V gene encodes CDR1 SGHTA and CDR2 FQGNSA. V gave up 5 bases and J gave up 3 bases, with 10 bases separating them. CDR3 length: 13 amino acids. The CDR3 DNA reads as TGTGCCAGCAGCCAAAACACTTACACTGAAGCTTTCTTT. Protein: CASSQNTYTEAFF.

The chain couples TRBV6-2 or TRBV6-3 to TRBJ2-1; D remains unclear. The CDR3 consists of 12 residues. Trimming pared 0 bases from V and 3 bases from J, leaving 0 bases between. Germline CDR1 reads MNHEY; CDR2 reads SVGEGT. The CDR3 region is CASSYSYNEQFF. For the CDR3, the DNA is TGTGCCAGCAGTTACTCCTACAATGAGCAGTTCTTC.

This rearrangement joins TRBV11-2 to TRBJ2-2; 10 nucleotides line up with TRBD2. The CDR3 has 16 residues. The germline CDR1 and CDR2 sequences are SGHAT and FQNNGV. J lost 2 bases, V lost 6 bases, and 6 bases had no gene match. In DNA, the CDR3 is TGTGCCAGCAGACACCTAGCGGGAGTCAACACCGGGGAGCTGTTTTTT. Translated: CASRHLAGVNTGELFF.

V usage is TRBV5-1 and J usage is TRBJ2-2; the D is unclear. The CDR3 is 11 amino acids. V was shortened by 3 bases and J by 6 bases, with 3 bases between the two germline ends. In germline, CDR1 is SGHRS, CDR2 YFSETQ. The CDR3 DNA is TGCGCCAGCAGCTCGTCCGGGGAGCTGTTTTTT. It is translated as CASSSSGELFF.

The rearrangement uses TRBV6-5 and TRBJ2-1, with D perhaps TRBD1 (5 bases). The ends were cut back, 6 bases at V and 0 bases at J, with 12 bases in the middle. This CDR3 has 15 residues. Germline values: CDR1 MNHEY, CDR2 SVGAGI. CDR3 region: CASRTDTNSYNEQFF. In nucleotides, the CDR3 is TGTGCCAGCAGGACGGACACGAACTCCTACAATGAGCAGTTCTTC.

The chain links TRBV20-1 to TRBJ2-7; D is undetermined. Trimming removed 1 base from V and 3 bases from J, with 4 bases in between. Germline V CDR1 and CDR2: DFQATT, SNEGSKA (reference sequence). CDR3 length: 11 residues. The CDR3 nucleotides are TGCAGTGCTAGAGTCCGCTACGAGCAGTACTTC. Encoded protein: CSARVRYEQYF.

This clone was found once. The V call is TRBV7-9, the J call TRBJ2-1, with 7 bases identical to TRBD2. In germline, CDR1 is SEHNR, CDR2 FQNEAQ (reference sequence). CDR3 size: 14 residues. J gave up 9 bases and V 6 bases, and 11 bases lay outside the gene matches. The DNA of the CDR3 is TGTGCCAGCAGTCGGGACTACGGGCAGGGTGAGCAGTTCTTC. It yields the protein CASSRDYGQGEQFF.

The genes are TRBV29-1 and TRBJ2-3; no clear D. The V end lost 2 bases, the J end lost 2 bases, and 2 bases lay between the germline ends. The CDR3 length is 11 residues. Germline CDR1 and CDR2: SQVTM and ANQGSEA. The CDR3 sequence: CSVEPTDTQYF. In DNA form, the CDR3 reads TGCAGCGTTGAACCCACAGATACGCAGTATTTT.

The genes are TRBV10-3 and TRBJ2-1, with 13 positions matching TRBD2. Per germline, CDR1 ENHRY and CDR2 SYGVKD. The CDR3 has 17 amino acids. With 6 bases clipped from V and 0 bases from J, the junction kept 5 bases outside the gene matches. The CDR3: CAIRGLAGSGSYNEQFF. In nucleotides, the CDR3 is TGTGCCATCAGGGGACTAGCGGGGAGTGGCTCCTACAATGAGCAGTTCTTC.

This clone was counted between two and nine times. The rearrangement links TRBV18 to TRBJ1-2; D not certain. From germline, CDR1 is KGHSH and CDR2 LQKENI. The CDR3 runs to 17 residues. V was pared by 1 base and J by 4 bases, with 19 bases between. In DNA form, the CDR3 reads TGTGCCAGCTCACCACGAGACCTAGGACCCGGTGGCTATGGCTACACCTTC. As protein: CASSPRDLGPGGYGYTF.

CDR3 coding DNA: TGTGCCAGCAGCTTCCTCCCGACTAGCGGGGGGGCGAATGAGCAGTTCTTC. Amino acid sequence: CASSFLPTSGGANEQFF. The J gene is TRBJ2-1, the V gene TRBV11-3; 14 bases map to TRBD2. Germline assignment: CDR1 SGHNT and CDR2 YENEEA. This CDR3 has 17 residues. V was pared by 3 bases and J by 7 bases, with 8 bases of the junction left unmatched.

The chain couples TRBV12-3 or TRBV12-4 to TRBJ1-1, with D unresolved. The length of the CDR3 is 13 residues. Between the trimmed V and J ends, which lost 2 bases and 3 bases, there was a span of 7 bases. The CDR3 DNA is TGTGCCAGCAGTTTACTGAGGGACACTGAAGCTTTCTTT. It specifies CASSLLRDTEAFF.

The chain recombines TRBV5-5 with TRBJ2-2; 7 positions match TRBD2. CDR3 length: 16 amino acids. Germline V gene lookup returns CDR1 SGHKS and CDR2 YYEKEE (reference sequence). The V gene end was trimmed by 3 bases and the J gene end by 0 bases; junction bases not matched to a gene: 5. Written as DNA, the CDR3 is TGTGCCAGCAGCTCGGGACTATCTTCGAACACCGGGGAGCTGTTTTTT. This sequence encodes CASSSGLSSNTGELFF.

The chain uses TRBV6-5 and TRBJ2-7; D not resolved. V lost 4 bases, J lost 2 bases, and 6 bases lay in between. CDR3 length: 12 amino acids. From germline, CDR1 is MNHEY and CDR2 SVGAGI. CDR3 nucleotides: TGTGCCAGCAGTTCACCTGCCTACGAGCAGTACTTC. This codes for CASSSPAYEQYF.

The chain combines TRBV2 with TRBJ1-5, with D tentatively TRBD1 (6 bases). The germline CDR1 and CDR2 sequences are SNHLY and FYNNEI. The V end lost 7 bases, the J end lost 0 bases, and 7 bases lay between the germline ends. The CDR3 is made up of 13 amino acids. CDR3 nucleotides: TGTGCCAGCAAGGGGGATAGCAATCAGCCCCAGCATTTT. Translating gives CASKGDSNQPQHF.

The V and J genes are TRBV12-1 and TRBJ1-4; no DNA check was done on the table's D call, TRBD1. TRBV12-1 is shown as a pseudogene. The CDR3 is 16 amino acids. CDR3 loop: CASSNGQLTQRQKLFF. DNA of the CDR3: TGTGCCAGCAGCAATGGACAGCTCACCCAGCGGCAAAAACTGTTTTTT.

The V gene is TRBV30, the J gene TRBJ2-5; no clear D. Trimming stripped 2 bases from V and 2 bases from J, with 9 bases between. CDR3 length: 13 amino acids. Germline V lookup: CDR1 GTSNPN, CDR2 SVGIG (reference sequence). The CDR3 coding sequence is TGTGCCTGGAGTCTGAGTGGACAAGAGACCCAGTACTTC. This gives the protein CAWSLSGQETQYF.